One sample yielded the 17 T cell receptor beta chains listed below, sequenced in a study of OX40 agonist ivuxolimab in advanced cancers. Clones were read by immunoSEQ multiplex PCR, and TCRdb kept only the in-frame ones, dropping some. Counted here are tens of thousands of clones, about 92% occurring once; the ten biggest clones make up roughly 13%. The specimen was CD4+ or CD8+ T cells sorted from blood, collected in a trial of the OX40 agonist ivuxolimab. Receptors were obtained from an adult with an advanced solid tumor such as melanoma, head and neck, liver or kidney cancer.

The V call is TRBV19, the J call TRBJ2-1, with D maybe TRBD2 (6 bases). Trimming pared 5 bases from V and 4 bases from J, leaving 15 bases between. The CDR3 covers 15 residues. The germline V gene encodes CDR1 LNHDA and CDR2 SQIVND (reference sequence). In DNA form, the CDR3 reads TGTGCCAGTAGTGCCCTGGGGAGGTCATACAATGAGCAGTTCTTC. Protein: CASSALGRSYNEQFF.

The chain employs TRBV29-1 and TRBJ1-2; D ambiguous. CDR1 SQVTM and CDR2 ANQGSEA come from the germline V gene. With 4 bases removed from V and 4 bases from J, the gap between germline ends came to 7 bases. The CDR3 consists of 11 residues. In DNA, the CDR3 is TGCAGCGTTGTGGAGGGCTATGGCTACACCTTC. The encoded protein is CSVVEGYGYTF.

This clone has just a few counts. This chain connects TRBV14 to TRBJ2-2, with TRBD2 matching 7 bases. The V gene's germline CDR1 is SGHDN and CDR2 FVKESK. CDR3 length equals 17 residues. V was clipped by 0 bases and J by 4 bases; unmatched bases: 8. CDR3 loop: CASSQDGPSGGTGELFF. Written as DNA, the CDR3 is TGTGCCAGCAGCCAAGACGGGCCTAGCGGCGGCACCGGGGAGCTGTTTTTT.

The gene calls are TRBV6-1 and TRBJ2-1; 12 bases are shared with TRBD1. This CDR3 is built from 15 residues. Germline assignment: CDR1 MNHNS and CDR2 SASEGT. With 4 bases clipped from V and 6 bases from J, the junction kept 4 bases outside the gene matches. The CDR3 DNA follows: TGTGCCAGCAGTGTGGGACAGGGGGCCATCAATGAGCAGTTCTTC. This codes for CASSVGQGAINEQFF.

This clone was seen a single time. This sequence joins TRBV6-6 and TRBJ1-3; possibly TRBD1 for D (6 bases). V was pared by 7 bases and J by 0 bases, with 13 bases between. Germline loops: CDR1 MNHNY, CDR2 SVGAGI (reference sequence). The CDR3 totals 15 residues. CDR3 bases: TGTGCCAGCATCATAGGGGGTTTCTCTGGAAACACCATATATTTT. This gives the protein CASIIGGFSGNTIYF.

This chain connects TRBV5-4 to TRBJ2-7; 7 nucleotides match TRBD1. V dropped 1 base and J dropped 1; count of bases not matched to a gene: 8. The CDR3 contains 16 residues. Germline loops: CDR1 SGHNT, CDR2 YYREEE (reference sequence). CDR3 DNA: TGTGCCAGCAGCTTGAAGGGGGCCCTAGTGTCCTACGAGCAGTACTTC. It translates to CASSLKGALVSYEQYF. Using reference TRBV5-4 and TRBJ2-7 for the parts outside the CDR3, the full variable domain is ETGVTQSPTHLIKTRGQQVTLRCSSQSGHNTVSWYQQALGQGPQFIFQYYREEENGRGNFPPRFSGLQFPNYSSELNVNALELDDSALYLCASSLKGALVSYEQYFGPGTRLTVT.

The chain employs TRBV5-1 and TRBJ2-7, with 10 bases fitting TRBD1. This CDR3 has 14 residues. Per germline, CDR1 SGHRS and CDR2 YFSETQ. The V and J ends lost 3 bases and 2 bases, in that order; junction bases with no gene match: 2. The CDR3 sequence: CASSSGTGAYEQYF. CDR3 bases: TGCGCCAGCAGCTCAGGGACAGGGGCCTACGAGCAGTACTTC.

The CDR3 protein is CASSSLNAYNEQFF. The CDR3 nucleotides read TGTGCCAGCTCCTCATTAAACGCCTACAATGAGCAGTTCTTC. The rearrangement joins TRBV7-2 to TRBJ2-1; D uncertain. The germline CDR1 and CDR2 sequences are SGHTA and FQGNSA. The V end was cut by 8 bases, the J end by 2 bases, with 13 bases between. The CDR3 covers 14 residues.

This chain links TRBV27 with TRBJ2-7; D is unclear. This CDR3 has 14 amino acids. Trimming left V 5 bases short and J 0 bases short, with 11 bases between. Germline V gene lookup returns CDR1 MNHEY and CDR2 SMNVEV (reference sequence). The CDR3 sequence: CASSLMLNSYEQYF. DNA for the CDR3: TGTGCCAGCAGTCTTATGCTTAACTCCTACGAGCAGTACTTC.

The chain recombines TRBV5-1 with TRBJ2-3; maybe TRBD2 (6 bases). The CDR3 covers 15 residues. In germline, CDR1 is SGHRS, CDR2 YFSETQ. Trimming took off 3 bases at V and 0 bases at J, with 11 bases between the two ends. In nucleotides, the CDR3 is TGCGCCAGCAGCTGGAGAGGAGGGAGCACAGATACGCAGTATTTT. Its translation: CASSWRGGSTDTQYF.

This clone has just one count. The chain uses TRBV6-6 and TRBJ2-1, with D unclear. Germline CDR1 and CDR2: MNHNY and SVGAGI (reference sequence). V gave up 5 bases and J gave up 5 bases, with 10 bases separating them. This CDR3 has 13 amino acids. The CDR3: CASSNGGDNEQFF. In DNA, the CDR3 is TGTGCCAGCAGTAACGGCGGCGACAATGAGCAGTTCTTC.

The chain's CDR3 is CASSIVGKPNQPQHF. CDR3 sequence (DNA): TGTGCCAGTAGTATTGTGGGCAAACCCAATCAGCCCCAGCATTTT. V usage is TRBV19 and J usage is TRBJ1-5, with D uncertain. V was cut by 3 bases and J by 3 bases, with 12 bases left in between. The CDR3 loop spans 15 amino acids. Germline CDR1 is LNHDA and CDR2 is SQIVND (reference sequence).

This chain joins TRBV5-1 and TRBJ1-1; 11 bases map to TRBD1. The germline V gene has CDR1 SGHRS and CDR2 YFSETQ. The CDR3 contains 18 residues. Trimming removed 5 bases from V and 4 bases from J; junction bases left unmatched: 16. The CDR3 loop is CASSQLPGQGVSPTEAFF. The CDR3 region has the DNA TGCGCCAGCAGTCAGCTACCGGGACAGGGGGTAAGCCCCACTGAAGCTTTCTTT.

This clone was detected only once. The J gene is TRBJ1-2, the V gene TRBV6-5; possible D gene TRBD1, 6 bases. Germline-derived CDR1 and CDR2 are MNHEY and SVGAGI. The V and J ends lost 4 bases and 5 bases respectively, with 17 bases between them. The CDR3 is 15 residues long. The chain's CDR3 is CASSLLDAGEYGYTF. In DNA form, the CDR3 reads TGTGCCAGCAGTTTACTCGATGCAGGGGAGTATGGCTACACCTTC.

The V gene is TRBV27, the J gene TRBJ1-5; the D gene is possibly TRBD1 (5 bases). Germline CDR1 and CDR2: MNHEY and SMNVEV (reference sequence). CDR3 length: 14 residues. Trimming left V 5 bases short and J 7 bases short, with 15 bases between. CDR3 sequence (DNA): TGTGCCAGCAGTCAAGTCGGGGGGGGACAGCCCCAGCATTTT. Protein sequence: CASSQVGGGQPQHF.

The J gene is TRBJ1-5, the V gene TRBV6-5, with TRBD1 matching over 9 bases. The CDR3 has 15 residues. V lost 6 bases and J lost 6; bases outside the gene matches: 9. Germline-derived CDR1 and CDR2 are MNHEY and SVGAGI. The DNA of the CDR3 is TGTGCCAGCAGGCCGGACAGGGGCCTGACTCAGCCCCAGCATTTT. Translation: CASRPDRGLTQPQHF.

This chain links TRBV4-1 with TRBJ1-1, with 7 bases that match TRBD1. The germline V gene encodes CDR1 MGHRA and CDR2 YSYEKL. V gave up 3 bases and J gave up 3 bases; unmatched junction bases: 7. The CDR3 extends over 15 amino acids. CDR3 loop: CASSHKQGLYTEAFF. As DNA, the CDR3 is TGCGCCAGCAGCCACAAACAGGGGCTATACACTGAAGCTTTCTTT.